This TCR beta chain was retrieved from a study of cytomegalovirus exposure and HLA in healthy donors. The study's findings and limits: The tendency of first-cohort TCR clusters to co-occur in the 90 to 150 validation repertoires emerged from a later analysis. The authors listed 150 to 200 TCR beta chains as cytomegalovirus-associated. Reportedly, diagnosis of cytomegalovirus status by the classifier showed high specificity and sensitivity.

J lost 7 bases, V lost 4 bases, and 7 bases had no gene match. Germline CDR1 SGHDT, CDR2 YYEEEE. CDR3 length equals 13 residues. The donors were part of the validation cohort, which consisted of under 150 subjects and was separate from the first cohort of 670 or so subjects. Profiled with immunoSEQ multiplex PCR; TCRdb holds only in-frame clones, not every one. The sample holds over 120,000 clones, roughly 86% seen once. With respect to this clone: Its antigen is unidentified.

The clonotype originates from a man between 18 and 35 years old in good health and CMV-seropositive. The V call is TRBV5-6, the J call TRBJ2-7; TRBD1 matches 8 bases. The specimen was PBMCs. This CDR3 is CASSRVGTGEQYF. CDR3 nucleotide sequence: TGTGCCAGCAGCCGCGTGGGGACAGGTGAGCAGTACTTC.